The 18 T cell receptor beta chains listed next were all sequenced from one sample in a study of blood T cell repertoires in COVID-19. Generated by immunoSEQ multiplex PCR, the TCRdb table keeps only in-frame clones and is missing some. Among fewer than 200,000 clones listed, 80% to 90% were seen once. The specimen was peripheral blood. These receptors all stem from a woman in her fifties or sixties with COVID-19, enrolled during active disease.

This clone was observed a handful of times. This chain links TRBV5-6 with TRBJ2-1; 8 positions match TRBD2. CDR1 SGHDT and CDR2 YYEEEE come from the germline V gene. CDR3 size: 16 residues. V lost 4 bases and J lost 10; bases outside the gene matches: 16. The chain's CDR3 is CASSSPGGAQISEQFF. The CDR3, as DNA: TGTGCCAGCAGCAGCCCGGGGGGGGCGCAAATCAGCGAGCAGTTCTTC.

The chain carries TRBV18 and TRBJ2-2; D is undetermined. V was trimmed by 1 base and J by 1 base, leaving 7 bases between them. Germline V CDR1 and CDR2: KGHSH, LQKENI. The CDR3 totals 15 residues. CDR3 DNA: TGTGCCAGCTCACCACTTCACGGGAACACCGGGGAGCTGTTTTTT. Its translation: CASSPLHGNTGELFF.

This chain joins TRBV5-1 and TRBJ1-2; perhaps TRBD1 as D (6 bases). CDR1 and CDR2 (germline): SGHRS, YFSETQ. The CDR3 consists of 15 residues. Trimming left V 1 base short and J 4 bases short, with 14 bases between. The CDR3: CASSLPLQGGYGYTF. CDR3 DNA sequence: TGCGCCAGCAGCTTGCCACTACAGGGCGGCTATGGCTACACCTTC.

The chain couples TRBV23-1 to TRBJ2-3; D is unresolved. TRBV23-1 is filed as an ORF, its function uncertain. This CDR3 is 15 amino acids long. V was shortened by 0 bases and J by 1 base, with 8 bases between the two germline ends. The CDR3 DNA follows: TGCGCCAGCAGTCAATCCGTGCAGGGCACAGATACGCAGTATTTT. Translation gives CASSQSVQGTDTQYF.

The chain is built from TRBV9 and TRBJ2-2, with D perhaps matching TRBD1 (6 bases). V was clipped by 4 bases and J by 7 bases, with 17 bases between them. Germline V gene data show CDR1 as SGDLS and CDR2 as YYNGEE. The CDR3 has 15 amino acids. The CDR3 DNA reads as TGTGCCAGCAGCTCTCAACAGGGAACGGGCGGGGAGCTGTTTTTT. Encoded protein: CASSSQQGTGGELFF. Filled out from reference TRBV9 and TRBJ2-2, the complete variable domain reads DSGVTQTPKHLITATGQRVTLRCSPRSGDLSVYWYQQSLDQGLQFLIQYYNGEERAKGNILERFSAQQFPDLHSELNLSSLELGDSALYFCASSSQQGTGGELFFGEGSRLTVL.

The CDR3, as DNA: TGTGCCAGCAGCTCGACAGGGGACGTAATTAAGCCCCAGCATTTT. This codes for CASSSTGDVIKPQHF. This chain links TRBV28 with TRBJ1-5, with 8 bases that match TRBD1. V dropped 6 bases and J dropped 8; count of bases not matched to a gene: 12. The CDR3 covers 15 residues. Looked up from germline, CDR1 is MDHEN and CDR2 is SYDVKM.

The rearrangement uses TRBV23-1 and TRBJ1-5; D not resolved. TRBV23-1 is identified as an open reading frame with a role that is uncertain. The CDR3 loop spans 13 amino acids. V lost 4 bases to trimming and J lost 2 bases, with 6 bases between them. The CDR3 region has the DNA TGCGCCAGCAGTCGCTCGGGCAATCAGCCCCAGCATTTT. It encodes CASSRSGNQPQHF.

The genes are TRBV19 and TRBJ2-7, with D hard to call. The germline V gene has CDR1 LNHDA and CDR2 SQIVND (reference sequence). Deletions cut 7 bases from V and 1 base from J, with 11 bases between. The CDR3 runs to 13 residues. The CDR3 is CASTGYPSYEQYF. The CDR3 nucleotides are TGTGCCAGTACGGGTTACCCTTCCTACGAGCAGTACTTC.

V and J are TRBV9 and TRBJ2-3; 8 bases map to TRBD2. The CDR3 runs 16 residues. V shed 1 base and J 2 bases; nucleotides not matched to a gene: 6. The V gene's germline CDR1 is SGDLS and CDR2 YYNGEE. The CDR3 protein is CASSVRASGLTDTQYF. CDR3 nucleotides: TGTGCCAGCAGCGTAAGGGCTAGCGGGCTCACAGATACGCAGTATTTT.

The chain combines TRBV2 with TRBJ1-2, with 9 bases lining up with TRBD1. The CDR3 length is 13 residues. Germline CDR1 reads SNHLY; CDR2 reads FYNNEI. V gave up 6 bases and J gave up 4 bases; unmatched junction bases: 3. CDR3 protein: CASSEQGAYGYTF. CDR3 sequence (DNA): TGTGCCAGCAGCGAACAGGGGGCCTATGGCTACACCTTC.

The J gene is TRBJ2-2, the V gene TRBV3-1 (or the pseudogene TRBV3-2), with 13 bases identical to TRBD2. This CDR3 region has 16 residues. The germline gives CDR1 LGHDT, CDR2 YNNKEL (reference sequence). V shed 2 bases and J 6 bases; nucleotides not matched to a gene: 3. CDR3 amino acids: CASSQTGLAGSGELFF. Written as DNA, the CDR3 is TGTGCCAGCAGCCAAACGGGACTAGCGGGATCCGGGGAGCTGTTTTTT.

The genes are TRBV6-1 and TRBJ1-5; perhaps TRBD1 as D (6 bases). V gave up 2 bases and J gave up 3 bases, with 11 bases separating them. The germline V gene has CDR1 MNHNS and CDR2 SASEGT. The CDR3 runs to 15 residues. The CDR3 sequence is CASSENTGYNQPQHF. The DNA for the CDR3 is TGTGCCAGCAGTGAAAATACAGGGTACAATCAGCCCCAGCATTTT.

There are a few counts of this clone. V and J are TRBV3-1 (or the pseudogene TRBV3-2) and TRBJ1-3; TRBD1 is a possible D gene (6 bases). Between the trimmed V and J ends, which lost 3 bases and 0 bases, there was a span of 18 bases. CDR3 length equals 18 residues. CDR1 and CDR2 (germline): LGHDT, YNNKEL (reference sequence). In nucleotides, the CDR3 is TGTGCCAGCAGCCACCTCAAGTGGGGGACATACTCTGGAAACACCATATATTTT. Residues: CASSHLKWGTYSGNTIYF.

The chain recombines TRBV28 with TRBJ2-5; 12 nucleotides match TRBD2. V trimming: 6 bases; J trimming: 3 bases; junction bases outside the gene matches: 5. This CDR3 is 15 amino acids long. CDR1 is MDHEN, CDR2 SYDVKM, per germline. CDR3 DNA: TGTGCCAGCAGAACTAGCGGGGGGTCTGAAGAGACCCAGTACTTC. Translation gives CASRTSGGSEETQYF.

J is TRBJ2-1 and V is TRBV7-2; 9 nucleotides line up with TRBD2. V dropped 5 bases and J dropped 9; count of bases not matched to a gene: 8. In germline, CDR1 is SGHTA, CDR2 FQGNSA. The CDR3 has 14 amino acids. The CDR3 sequence: CASSRGGAAVEQFF. As DNA, the CDR3 is TGTGCCAGCAGCCGCGGGGGGGCCGCGGTTGAGCAGTTCTTC.

The chain joins TRBV28 to TRBJ2-3, with a weak D call TRBD1 (5 bases). The V gene's germline CDR1 is MDHEN and CDR2 SYDVKM. CDR3 size: 14 residues. V was clipped by 6 bases and J by 5 bases, with 15 bases between them. The CDR3 loop reads CASRRPGFVDTQYF. CDR3 coding DNA: TGTGCCAGCAGACGTCCAGGGTTTGTAGATACGCAGTATTTT.

This chain uses TRBV11-1 with TRBJ1-1; 7 bases fit TRBD1. Looked up from germline, CDR1 is SGHAT and CDR2 is FQDESV (reference sequence). The junction had 4 bases not matched to a gene; V was cut back by 6 bases and J by 0 bases. This CDR3 region has 14 residues. The CDR3, as DNA: TGTGCCAGCAGTTTGGACAGGCTGAACACTGAAGCTTTCTTT. It specifies CASSLDRLNTEAFF.

This rearrangement joins TRBV4-3 to TRBJ1-2; unclear D gene. V lost 4 bases to trimming and J lost 0 bases, with 15 bases between them. This CDR3 spans 16 amino acids. Germline V gives CDR1 LGHNA, CDR2 YSLEER. The chain's CDR3 is CASSPRRGNTNYGYTF. The DNA for the CDR3 is TGCGCCAGCAGCCCCCGCCGAGGGAATACTAACTATGGCTACACCTTC.